These 17 T cell receptor beta chains were all obtained from the same sample, sequenced in a study of shared clonotypes between healthy human individuals. Sequencing was performed with immunoSEQ multiplex PCR; in TCRdb, only in-frame clones are kept and a portion is missing. The table records about 600,000 clones, almost 97% of them present only once. Sample: naive CD4+ T cells sorted from blood. Stated subset: CD45RA+ positively selected. These receptors were collected from a woman aged 25 to 39 in good health.

Only one count was recorded for this clone. V and J are TRBV5-1 and TRBJ2-4; D is uncertain. The CDR3 contains 16 residues. The ends were cut back, 2 bases at V and 0 bases at J, with 12 bases in the middle. CDR1 is SGHRS and CDR2 is YFSETQ in the germline V gene. In DNA, the CDR3 is TGCGCCAGCAGCTTAGGTCAGAACGTAGCCAAAAACATTCAGTACTTC. This codes for CASSLGQNVAKNIQYF.

The chain recombines TRBV11-3 with TRBJ2-5; the D gene is possibly TRBD2 (5 bases). This CDR3 has 13 residues. The germline CDR1 and CDR2 sequences are SGHNT and YENEEA. V gave up 5 bases and J gave up 0 bases, with 7 bases separating them. CDR3 sequence reads: CASSAGDQETQYF. CDR3 sequence (DNA): TGTGCCAGCAGCGCCGGGGACCAAGAGACCCAGTACTTC.

This chain uses TRBV6-6 with TRBJ1-5; D ambiguous. Germline V gives CDR1 MNHNY, CDR2 SVGAGI (reference sequence). V lost 7 bases and J 1 base, leaving 14 bases between the germline ends. CDR3 size: 15 residues. This CDR3 is CASKDWDASNQPQHF. CDR3 coding DNA: TGTGCCAGCAAGGACTGGGATGCCAGCAATCAGCCCCAGCATTTT.

This clone was detected once. The chain uses TRBV28 and TRBJ1-6; D not certain. This CDR3 spans 14 amino acids. Germline V CDR1 and CDR2: MDHEN, SYDVKM. Deletions cut 8 bases from V and 3 bases from J, with 11 bases between. CDR3 DNA sequence: TGTGCCAGCGGGCGGGTTAGCTATAATTCACCCCTCCACTTT. Amino acid sequence: CASGRVSYNSPLHF.

This clone has only one observation. The CDR3 here is CASTRGTSVYEQYF. CDR3 coding DNA: TGTGCCAGCACAAGGGGGACTAGCGTCTACGAGCAGTACTTC. The genes are TRBV2 and TRBJ2-5; the match to TRBD2 covers 10 bases. Gene TRBJ2-7 matches the end of the DNA better, so the J call may be wrong. CDR3 length: 14 amino acids. Germline lookup yields CDR1 SNHLY and CDR2 FYNNEI.

The V gene is TRBV6-6, the J gene TRBJ2-7, with 8 bases fitting TRBD1. Germline lookup yields CDR1 MNHNY and CDR2 SVGAGI (reference sequence). The CDR3 loop spans 14 amino acids. V gave up 2 bases and J gave up 6 bases; unmatched junction bases: 6. CDR3 sequence (DNA): TGTGCCAGCAGTTACGCCAGGGGGCAAGGCGAGCAGTACTTC. Encoded protein: CASSYARGQGEQYF.

The CDR3 nucleotides are TGCAGCGCCACTACCCGGGGGGGAGGCTCCTACAATGAGCAGTTCTTC. This gives the protein CSATTRGGGSYNEQFF. This sequence joins TRBV29-1 and TRBJ2-1; TRBD2 matches at 8 bases. Germline V gene sequence: CDR1 SQVTM, CDR2 ANQGSEA. The junction had 11 bases not matched to a gene; V was cut back by 7 bases and J by 0 bases. This CDR3 is 16 amino acids long.

V usage is TRBV28 and J usage is TRBJ2-1; D is undetermined. CDR3 length: 12 residues. The germline V gene encodes CDR1 MDHEN and CDR2 SYDVKM. Between the trimmed V and J ends, which lost 6 bases and 2 bases, there was a span of 5 bases. In DNA, the CDR3 is TGTGCCAGCAGCCGCCCCTACAATGAGCAGTTCTTC. Amino acids: CASSRPYNEQFF.

The V and J genes are TRBV28 and TRBJ1-4; D call uncertain. Trimming removed 2 bases from V and 6 bases from J, with 7 bases in between. Germline CDR1 and CDR2: MDHEN and SYDVKM. The CDR3 is 13 residues long. CDR3 bases: TGTGCCAGCAGTTTAGATTGGGATGAAAAACTGTTTTTT. Encoded protein: CASSLDWDEKLFF.

This chain links TRBV15 with TRBJ2-1; TRBD2 agrees at 7 bases. Germline V gene sequence: CDR1 LNHNV, CDR2 YYDKDF (reference sequence). After removal of 5 bases from V and 10 bases from J, the junction contained 8 bases not matched to a gene. CDR3 length: 13 amino acids. The CDR3 DNA follows: TGTGCCACCAGCTCGGCGGGAGCTCCAGAGCAGTTCTTC. Translating gives CATSSAGAPEQFF.

The V gene is TRBV27, the J gene TRBJ1-1; D is unresolved. This CDR3 spans 13 amino acids. With 6 bases removed from V and 8 bases from J, the gap between germline ends came to 16 bases. The germline CDR1 and CDR2 sequences are MNHEY and SMNVEV (reference sequence). The CDR3 sequence is CASSPGSLREAFF. The CDR3 DNA follows: TGTGCCAGCAGCCCCGGCAGTCTAAGAGAAGCTTTCTTT.

The V gene is TRBV2, the J gene TRBJ1-1; 10 bases align to TRBD1. Losses at the gene ends were 2 bases for V and 5 bases for J; bases not matched to a gene: 5. This CDR3 has 15 amino acids. In germline, CDR1 is SNHLY, CDR2 FYNNEI. The CDR3: CASSEMGQGQTEAFF. In DNA, the CDR3 is TGTGCCAGCAGTGAAATGGGACAGGGGCAGACTGAAGCTTTCTTT.

The chain joins TRBV6-1 to TRBJ2-1, with 14 bases lining up with TRBD2. Germline trimming cut 6 bases from V and 6 bases from J; bases unmatched to any gene: 22. CDR1 and CDR2 (germline): MNHNS, SASEGT. This CDR3 has 21 residues. Here the CDR3 DNA reads TGTGCCAGCAGGGAAAAGTTTCTCAAGACTAGCGGGAGGGCCTGGGGCAATGAGCAGTTCTTC. Translating gives CASREKFLKTSGRAWGNEQFF.

V and J are TRBV2 and TRBJ1-1; perhaps TRBD1 as D (5 bases). Germline loops: CDR1 SNHLY, CDR2 FYNNEI. Trimming took 6 bases from V and 1 from J, leaving 15 bases between them. This CDR3 spans 15 amino acids. The DNA of the CDR3 is TGTGCCAGCAGATCCAGGGTCACCAGGAACACTGAAGCTTTCTTT. It translates to CASRSRVTRNTEAFF.

This chain's CDR3 is CASSPNRDPGANVLTF. The DNA for the CDR3 is TGTGCCAGCAGCCCCAACAGGGACCCTGGGGCCAACGTCCTGACTTTC. This chain uses TRBV7-9 with TRBJ2-6; a weak D match, TRBD1 (6 bases). This CDR3 spans 16 amino acids. Germline assignment: CDR1 SEHNR and CDR2 FQNEAQ (reference sequence). V lost 5 bases and J 2 bases, leaving 13 bases between the germline ends. The variable domain in full, with the rest retrieved from reference TRBV7-9 and TRBJ2-6, is DTGVSQNPRHKITKRGQNVTFRCDPISEHNRLYWYRQTLGQGPEFLTYFQNEAQLEKSRLLSDRFSAERPKGSFSTLEIQRTEQGDSAMYLCASSPNRDPGANVLTFGAGSRLTVL.

CDR3: CASSSRQRGSNQPQHF. The CDR3 DNA reads TGTGCCAGCAGTTCCCGACAGCGAGGAAGCAATCAGCCCCAGCATTTT. This chain uses TRBV28 with TRBJ1-5, with D possibly matching TRBD1 (5 bases). Trimming pared 4 bases from V and 1 base from J, leaving 14 bases between. Looked up from germline, CDR1 is MDHEN and CDR2 is SYDVKM. The CDR3 extends over 16 amino acids.

The rearrangement joins TRBV11-2 to TRBJ1-1; D unclear. With 0 bases removed from V and 0 bases from J, the gap between germline ends came to 8 bases. CDR3 size: 15 residues. Germline CDR1 reads SGHAT; CDR2 reads FQNNGV. CDR3 in amino acids: CASSLDLGMNTEAFF. The DNA for the CDR3 is TGTGCCAGCAGCTTAGATCTTGGGATGAACACTGAAGCTTTCTTT.